The 30 T cell receptor beta chains below come from one sample, sequenced in a study of T cells after yellow fever vaccination. TCRdb reanalysed the 5' RACE reads using MiXCR and keeps one entry per CDR3 protein. The sample has a few hundred thousand distinct CDR3 sequences, around 4.3% seen once. The source was PBMCs, collected 15 days after the yellow fever booster vaccination. These receptors originate from a man between 18 and 29 years old who received the YFV17D yellow fever vaccine.

This clonotype was counted at least ten times. The rearrangement joins TRBV14 to TRBJ2-1, with D tentatively TRBD1 or TRBD2 (6 bases each). Germline V gene data show CDR1 as SGHDN and CDR2 as FVKESK. With 0 bases removed from V and 12 bases from J, the gap between germline ends came to 18 bases. The CDR3 spans 15 residues. DNA of the CDR3: TGTGCCAGCAGCCAAGATCTCCGAGGGGGGTTAGGGCAGTTCTTC. Protein product: CASSQDLRGGLGQFF.

The V call is TRBV12-3 or TRBV12-4, the J call TRBJ1-1; 7 positions agree with TRBD1. V was clipped by 3 bases and J by 6 bases; unmatched bases: 7. The CDR3 covers 14 residues. The CDR3 loop reads CASSFVGQRPEAFF. The CDR3 region has the DNA TGTGCCAGCAGTTTTGTGGGACAGCGACCTGAAGCTTTCTTT.

This clonotype turned up a few times. The V call is TRBV3-1, the J call TRBJ1-5, with D unresolved. V lost 1 base and J lost 5, with 3 bases in between. Germline V CDR1 and CDR2: LGHDT, YNNKEL (reference sequence). The CDR3 loop spans 12 amino acids. CDR3 region: CASSQGYQPQHF. The CDR3 DNA reads TGTGCCAGCAGCCAAGGGTATCAGCCCCAGCATTTT.

This rearrangement joins TRBV3-1 to TRBJ1-5; D not certain. This CDR3 has 15 residues. V was trimmed by 0 bases and J by 7 bases, leaving 13 bases between them. CDR1 is LGHDT, CDR2 YNNKEL, per germline (reference sequence). The CDR3 DNA follows: TGTGCCAGCAGCCAAGATGGAGGGTATTTACAGCCCCAGCATTTT. Translation: CASSQDGGYLQPQHF.

The chain couples TRBV2 to TRBJ1-5; D is ambiguous. Germline V gene lookup returns CDR1 SNHLY and CDR2 FYNNEI. CDR3 length equals 16 residues. Trimming took 6 bases from V and 2 from J, leaving 17 bases between them. Written as DNA, the CDR3 is TGTGCCAGCAGGGACCTGACACGGGGAGGCAATCAGCCCCAGCATTTT. It yields the protein CASRDLTRGGNQPQHF.

There are many counts of this clonotype. The genes are TRBV27 and TRBJ2-7; 8 positions match TRBD2. Germline V gene sequence: CDR1 MNHEY, CDR2 SMNVEV (reference sequence). V lost 4 bases and J lost 3; bases outside the gene matches: 2. The CDR3 totals 13 residues. This CDR3 is CASSSGGGYEQYF. The CDR3 nucleotides are TGTGCCAGCAGTTCGGGGGGGGGCTACGAGCAGTACTTC.

V and J are TRBV28 and TRBJ1-1, with TRBD1 identical over 7 bases. This CDR3 is built from 12 residues. The V segment lost 6 bases and the J segment 5 bases; nucleotides outside the gene matches: 3. The germline V gene has CDR1 MDHEN and CDR2 SYDVKM. CDR3 residues: CASRPGGTEAFF. The CDR3 coding sequence is TGTGCCAGCAGGCCAGGGGGTACTGAAGCTTTCTTT.

This clonotype was detected many times. This may be a read error, as it is one base from a much larger clone. This chain uses TRBV4-3 with TRBJ1-5, with 7 bases matching TRBD1. CDR1 is LGHNA, CDR2 YSLEER, per germline. After removal of 2 bases from V and 6 bases from J, the junction contained 10 bases not matched to a gene. This CDR3 has 16 amino acids. The CDR3 coding sequence is TGCGCCAGCAGCCAAACTGGTGAGGGGGCGAGTCAGCCCCAGCATTTT. Its translation is CASSQTGEGASQPQHF.

V is TRBV7-2 and J is TRBJ1-3, with 7 bases that match TRBD1. The CDR3 totals 14 residues. J was trimmed by 2 bases and V by 3 bases; bases with no gene match: 1. Looked up from germline, CDR1 is SGHTA and CDR2 is FQGNSA. CDR3 nucleotides: TGTGCCAGCAGCTTGACAGGGACTGGAAACACCATATATTTT. Its translation is CASSLTGTGNTIYF.

The table lists this clonotype with many counts. The chain links TRBV6-4 to TRBJ2-3; 12 positions match TRBD1. The CDR3 length is 15 residues. Germline values: CDR1 MRHNA, CDR2 SNTAGT. J was trimmed by 4 bases and V by 2 bases; bases with no gene match: 1. In nucleotides, the CDR3 is TGTGCCAGCAGTGACGGGACAGGGGGCGCAGATACGCAGTATTTT. It translates to CASSDGTGGADTQYF.

This clonotype has only a few counts. The chain has TRBV6-6 and TRBJ1-2, with D uncertain. Germline V gives CDR1 MNHNY, CDR2 SVGAGI (reference sequence). V was pared by 11 bases and J by 8 bases, with 21 bases between. This CDR3 has 13 residues. The CDR3 loop reads CAASPPGPAGYTF. DNA of the CDR3: TGTGCCGCCAGCCCGCCTGGTCCGGCGGGCTACACCTTC.

This clonotype was detected ten times or more. The gene calls are TRBV5-1 and TRBJ2-1; the match to TRBD2 covers 8 bases. Germline assignment: CDR1 SGHRS and CDR2 YFSETQ. Unmatched junction bases numbered 27, after V lost 3 bases and J lost 13 bases. This CDR3 has 19 residues. The CDR3 DNA is TGCGCCAGCAGCTGGACTAGCCACCTCAACACGAAAAGGCCGACGAGCCAGTTCTTC. It translates to CASSWTSHLNTKRPTSQFF.

In this sample, this clonotype turned up a few times. The V gene is TRBV5-1, the J gene TRBJ2-4; maybe TRBD2 (6 bases). The CDR3 is 16 amino acids. V was pared by 4 bases and J by 5 bases, with 19 bases between. Germline-derived CDR1 and CDR2 are SGHRS and YFSETQ. CDR3 region: CASSLGLGGIQNIQYF. The CDR3 DNA is TGCGCCAGCAGCCTTGGACTGGGAGGTATCCAAAACATTCAGTACTTC. Based on the CDR3 plus reference TRBV5-1 and TRBJ2-4, the full variable domain is KAGVTQTPRYLIKTRGQQVTLSCSPISGHRSVSWYQQTPGQGLQFLFEYFSETQRNKGNFPGRFSGRQFSNSRSEMNVSTLELGDSALYLCASSLGLGGIQNIQYFGAGTRLSVL.

Many counts were recorded for this clonotype. CDR3 DNA: TGTGCCAGCAGCTTACGCACAGGGGGCACTGAAGCTTTCTTT. Amino acid sequence: CASSLRTGGTEAFF. V and J are TRBV7-2 and TRBJ1-1; 8 nucleotides match TRBD1. This CDR3 comprises 14 residues. CDR1 is SGHTA, CDR2 FQGNSA, per germline. The V gene end was trimmed by 2 bases and the J gene end by 4 bases; junction bases not matched to a gene: 3.

Only a few counts were recorded for this clonotype. The chain employs TRBV10-3 and TRBJ1-6; TRBD1 might be the D (5 bases). Germline loops: CDR1 ENHRY, CDR2 SYGVKD. The CDR3 contains 15 residues. V gave up 0 bases and J gave up 7 bases, with 10 bases separating them. CDR3 sequence (DNA): TGTGCCATCAGTGAGTCTAGGGGATCGAATTCACCCCTCCACTTT. This sequence encodes CAISESRGSNSPLHF.

The table lists this clonotype with a few counts. The rearrangement uses TRBV7-2 and TRBJ2-4; D not resolved. The ends were cut back, 4 bases at V and 11 bases at J, with 12 bases in the middle. Per germline, CDR1 SGHTA and CDR2 FQGNSA. The CDR3 is made up of 12 amino acids. The CDR3 DNA follows: TGTGCCAGCAGCTCCCCGGGCTTCCTTCAGTACTTC. The encoded protein is CASSSPGFLQYF.

This clonotype was observed many times. The V and J genes are TRBV7-2 and TRBJ2-3; 8 bases align to TRBD2. Per the germline V gene, CDR1 is SGHTA and CDR2 is FQGNSA. Trimming removed 2 bases from V and 1 base from J; junction bases left unmatched: 5. This CDR3 has 16 amino acids. CDR3 residues: CASSLTAGLGTDTQYF. CDR3 sequence (DNA): TGTGCCAGCAGCTTAACGGCGGGACTAGGCACAGATACGCAGTATTTT.

There are a few counts of this clonotype. The chain has TRBV12-3 or TRBV12-4 and TRBJ1-1; D not resolved. This CDR3 comprises 12 residues. Trimming took 8 bases from V and 1 from J, leaving 8 bases between them. The CDR3 region has the DNA TGTGCCAGCGGCCACAGGAACACTGAAGCTTTCTTT. It codes for CASGHRNTEAFF.

At least ten counts were recorded for this clonotype. The chain couples TRBV4-2 to TRBJ1-6; D uncertain. Per germline, CDR1 LGHNA and CDR2 YNFKEQ. The germline V and J ends were trimmed by 0 bases and 5 bases, with 8 bases remaining between them. CDR3 length equals 15 residues. The CDR3 bases are TGTGCCAGCAGCCAAGATGGGCAGGATAATTCACCCCTCCACTTT. It encodes CASSQDGQDNSPLHF.

This clonotype was detected only a few times. This chain uses TRBV20-1 with TRBJ1-2, with D possibly matching TRBD1 (5 bases). Germline CDR1 and CDR2: DFQATT and SNEGSKA (reference sequence). CDR3 size: 11 residues. V lost 3 bases, J lost 11 bases, and 13 bases lay in between. For the CDR3, the DNA is TGCAGTGCTAGTCGCGGTGGGACTTACACCTTC. Its protein is CSASRGGTYTF.

This clonotype was recorded a few times. The chain joins TRBV5-1 to TRBJ1-4; tentative D call: TRBD1 (6 bases). The CDR3 spans 14 residues. Germline CDR1 and CDR2: SGHRS and YFSETQ. V was shortened by 1 base and J by 8 bases, with 12 bases between the two germline ends. CDR3 residues: CASSLTGAEEKLFF. CDR3 nucleotide sequence: TGCGCCAGCAGCTTGACGGGGGCGGAAGAAAAACTGTTTTTT.

This clonotype was seen many times. The chain joins TRBV7-8 to TRBJ2-3; 7 bases agree with TRBD1. J was trimmed by 4 bases and V by 5 bases; bases with no gene match: 9. Germline CDR1 is SGHVS and CDR2 is FQNEAQ. CDR3 length: 15 amino acids. The CDR3 is CASSPDRVRADTQYF. The DNA of the CDR3 is TGTGCCAGCAGCCCAGACAGGGTTCGGGCAGATACGCAGTATTTT.

The V gene is TRBV29-1, the J gene TRBJ2-7; D may be TRBD1 or TRBD2 (5 bases each). The CDR3 length is 14 residues. V lost 0 bases and J 6 bases, leaving 15 bases between the germline ends. Germline V gives CDR1 SQVTM, CDR2 ANQGSEA. The CDR3: CSVEESAEGTEQYF. For the CDR3, the DNA is TGCAGCGTTGAAGAGTCGGCCGAGGGGACCGAGCAGTACTTC.

V usage is TRBV14 and J usage is TRBJ2-1; D ambiguous. The CDR3 is 13 residues long. Trimming shortened V by 1 base and J by 4 bases, and 5 bases separated the two germline ends. The germline V gene encodes CDR1 SGHDN and CDR2 FVKESK. Here the CDR3 reads CASSQVGYNEQFF. CDR3 bases: TGTGCCAGCAGCCAAGTGGGTTACAATGAGCAGTTCTTC.

This clonotype was counted ten times or more. The chain joins TRBV15 to TRBJ2-2; TRBD2 matches 7 bases. Germline V gene lookup returns CDR1 LNHNV and CDR2 YYDKDF (reference sequence). The CDR3 covers 17 residues. Trimming removed 0 bases from V and 2 bases from J; junction bases left unmatched: 6. The CDR3 reads CATSRDRRGINTGELFF. CDR3 coding DNA: TGTGCCACCAGCAGAGATAGGCGGGGGATTAACACCGGGGAGCTGTTTTTT.

V usage is TRBV5-1 and J usage is TRBJ1-4; TRBD1 is a possible D gene (6 bases). This CDR3 region has 15 residues. Germline V gene data show CDR1 as SGHRS and CDR2 as YFSETQ. V lost 5 bases to trimming and J lost 8 bases, with 19 bases between them. The CDR3 reads CASRGRQGSGEKLFF. CDR3 DNA: TGCGCCAGCAGAGGAAGGCAGGGGTCGGGCGAAAAACTGTTTTTT.

This clonotype has only a few counts. The gene calls are TRBV29-1 and TRBJ1-2; the D gene is possibly TRBD1 (6 bases). Germline V CDR1 and CDR2: SQVTM, ANQGSEA. V shed 7 bases and J shed 6 bases, with 18 bases lying between them. The CDR3 length is 13 residues. CDR3 nucleotide sequence: TGCAGCGGGCGACGGACAGATAGGGATGGCTACACCTTC. Its translation is CSGRRTDRDGYTF.

This clonotype has ten or more counts. The gene calls are TRBV20-1 and TRBJ2-7; D remains unclear. CDR3 length: 14 amino acids. CDR1 is DFQATT and CDR2 is SNEGSKA in the germline V gene (reference sequence). The V end lost 0 bases, the J end lost 3 bases, and 12 bases lay between the germline ends. CDR3 protein: CSAREVLGNYEQYV. The CDR3 DNA reads TGCAGTGCTAGAGAAGTCTTGGGGAACTACGAGCAGTACGTC.

In this sample, this clonotype turned up a few times. This sequence joins TRBV10-3 and TRBJ2-3; D not certain. V shed 11 bases and J shed 4 bases, with 16 bases lying between them. Per the germline V gene, CDR1 is ENHRY and CDR2 is SYGVKD. The CDR3 has 13 residues. Written as DNA, the CDR3 is TGTGCCGTCCTTCGGGCTTTCGCAGATACGCAGTATTTT. Translated, it gives CAVLRAFADTQYF.

The CDR3 region has the DNA TGCAGTGCGGGGTGGCGGCGAGAGACCCAGTACTTC. Amino acid sequence: CSAGWRRETQYF. This chain uses TRBV20-1 with TRBJ2-5, with D unresolved. CDR1 is DFQATT, CDR2 SNEGSKA, per germline (reference sequence). The CDR3 extends over 12 amino acids. The V gene lost 6 bases and the J gene lost 4 bases, with 12 bases spanning the gap.